This TCR beta chain is drawn from a study of blood T cells in healthy people across ages. From germline, CDR1 is MNHEY and CDR2 SMNVEV (reference sequence). The CDR3 spans 14 residues. V lost 7 bases, J lost 5 bases, and 15 bases lay in between. A second PCR, run for roughly 7 to 12 cycles, used a sample-barcoded 5' primer plus a J-beta primer mix. Each CDR3 protein is one row after TCRdb ran MiXCR on the 5' RACE reads. The sample yields about 730,000 distinct CDR3 sequences, 35% to 45% seen once. Sequenced: blood. The chain carries TRBV27 and TRBJ2-1; D unresolved. This clonotype was obtained from a woman aged 60-75 years in good health. As DNA, the CDR3 is TGTGCCAGCATGAGACTTCTACTTAACAATGAGCAGTTCTTC. It encodes CASMRLLLNNEQFF.